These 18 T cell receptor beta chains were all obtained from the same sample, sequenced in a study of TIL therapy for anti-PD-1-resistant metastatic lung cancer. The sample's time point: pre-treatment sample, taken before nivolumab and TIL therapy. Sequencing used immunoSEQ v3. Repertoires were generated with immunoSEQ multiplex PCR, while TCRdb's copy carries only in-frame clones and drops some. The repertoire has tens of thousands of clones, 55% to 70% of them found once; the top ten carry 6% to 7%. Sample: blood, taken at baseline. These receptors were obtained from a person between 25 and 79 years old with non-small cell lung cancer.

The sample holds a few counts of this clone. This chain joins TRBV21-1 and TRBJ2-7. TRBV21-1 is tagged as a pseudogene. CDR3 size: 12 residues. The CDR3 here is CASGGMVYEQYF. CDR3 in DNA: TGTGCCAGCGGTGGGATGGTTTACGAGCAGTACTTC.

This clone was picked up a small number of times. The CDR3: CASSPERDRAPHGKYF. The DNA of the CDR3 is TGCGCCAGCAGCCCGGAGAGGGACAGGGCTCCCCATGGGAAGTACTTC. This sequence joins TRBV4-1 and TRBJ2-7, with TRBD1 identical over 9 bases. V shed 4 bases, J shed 11 bases, and the junction held 18 bases outside the gene matches. The germline gives CDR1 MGHRA, CDR2 YSYEKL. The CDR3 totals 16 residues.

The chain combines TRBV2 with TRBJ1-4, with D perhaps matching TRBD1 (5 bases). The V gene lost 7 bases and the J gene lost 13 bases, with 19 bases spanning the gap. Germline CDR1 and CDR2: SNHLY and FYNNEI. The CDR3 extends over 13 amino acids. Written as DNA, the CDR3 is TGTGCCAGCAATCGGGGCAGGGAGGTCGGACTGTTTTTT. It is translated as CASNRGREVGLFF.

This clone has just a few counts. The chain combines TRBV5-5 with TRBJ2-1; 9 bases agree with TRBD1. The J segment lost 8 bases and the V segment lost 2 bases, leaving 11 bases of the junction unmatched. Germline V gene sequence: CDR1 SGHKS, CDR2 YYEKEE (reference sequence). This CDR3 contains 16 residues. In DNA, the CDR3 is TGTGCCAGCAGCTTTACAGGGGGCATGTTATCTTATGAGCAGTTCTTC. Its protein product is CASSFTGGMLSYEQFF.

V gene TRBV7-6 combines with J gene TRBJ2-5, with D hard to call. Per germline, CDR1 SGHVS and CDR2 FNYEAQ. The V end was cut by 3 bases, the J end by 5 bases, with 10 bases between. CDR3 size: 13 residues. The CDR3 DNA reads TGTGCCAGCAGCTTCGGGCAGTCCGAGACCCAGTACTTC. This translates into CASSFGQSETQYF.

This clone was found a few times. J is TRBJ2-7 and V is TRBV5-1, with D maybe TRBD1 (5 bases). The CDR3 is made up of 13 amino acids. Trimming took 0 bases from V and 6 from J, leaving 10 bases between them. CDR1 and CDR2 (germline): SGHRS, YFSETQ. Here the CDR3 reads CASSLAQATEQYF. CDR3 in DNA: TGCGCCAGCAGCTTGGCACAGGCTACCGAGCAGTACTTC.

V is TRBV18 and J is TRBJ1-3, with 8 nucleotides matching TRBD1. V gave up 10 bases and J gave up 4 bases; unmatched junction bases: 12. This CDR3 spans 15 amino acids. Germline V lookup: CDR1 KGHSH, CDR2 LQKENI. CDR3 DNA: TGTGCCAACGGACAGGGAGGTGATCGAGGAAACACCATATATTTT. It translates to CANGQGGDRGNTIYF.

This CDR3 is CASSYLREQGYTF. CDR3 nucleotide sequence: TGTGCCAGCAGTTACCTCCGGGAACAAGGCTACACCTTC. The V gene is TRBV6-5, the J gene TRBJ1-2, with D hard to call. Germline V gene sequence: CDR1 MNHEY, CDR2 SVGAGI. The CDR3 has 13 amino acids. Trimming pared 2 bases from V and 8 bases from J, leaving 12 bases between.

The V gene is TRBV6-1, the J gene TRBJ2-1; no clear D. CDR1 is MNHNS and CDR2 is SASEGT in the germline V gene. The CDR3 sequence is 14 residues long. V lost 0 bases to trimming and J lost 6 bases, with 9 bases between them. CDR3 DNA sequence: TGTGCCAGCAGTGAAGCATGGAGCGTCAATGAGCAGTTCTTC. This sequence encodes CASSEAWSVNEQFF.

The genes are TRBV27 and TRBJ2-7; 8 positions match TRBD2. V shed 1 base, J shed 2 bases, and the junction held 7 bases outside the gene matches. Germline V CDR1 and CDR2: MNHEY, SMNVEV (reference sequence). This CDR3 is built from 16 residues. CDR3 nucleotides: TGTGCCAGCAGTTTATTCCCGACGGGGGGGCCCTACGAGCAGTACTTC. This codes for CASSLFPTGGPYEQYF.

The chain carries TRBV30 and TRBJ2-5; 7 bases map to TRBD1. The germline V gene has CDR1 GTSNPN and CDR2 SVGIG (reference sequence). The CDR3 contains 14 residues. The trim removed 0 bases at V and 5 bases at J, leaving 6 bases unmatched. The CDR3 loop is CAWSVKGADETQYF. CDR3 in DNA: TGTGCCTGGAGTGTAAAGGGGGCAGACGAGACCCAGTACTTC.

The CDR3 protein is CASSSNPDRAETQYF. The CDR3 region has the DNA TGTGCCAGCAGCTCCAACCCCGACAGGGCAGAGACCCAGTACTTC. V and J are TRBV7-8 and TRBJ2-5; TRBD1 matches 7 bases. V shed 4 bases, J shed 4 bases, and the junction held 9 bases outside the gene matches. The V gene's germline CDR1 is SGHVS and CDR2 FQNEAQ. The CDR3 sequence is 15 residues long.

CDR3 region: CASRRLAGPQETQYF. CDR3 DNA sequence: TGTGCCAGCAGGCGACTAGCGGGGCCTCAAGAGACCCAGTACTTC. The rearrangement uses TRBV2 and TRBJ2-5; 11 bases align to TRBD2. V lost 6 bases and J lost 2; bases outside the gene matches: 5. The germline V gene has CDR1 SNHLY and CDR2 FYNNEI. The CDR3 contains 15 residues.

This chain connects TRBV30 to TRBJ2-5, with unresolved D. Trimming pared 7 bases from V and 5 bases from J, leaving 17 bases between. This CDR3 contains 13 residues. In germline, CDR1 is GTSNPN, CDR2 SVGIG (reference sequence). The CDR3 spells CASDPRRGETQYF. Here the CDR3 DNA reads TGTGCCTCCGACCCCCGCCGTGGCGAGACCCAGTACTTC.

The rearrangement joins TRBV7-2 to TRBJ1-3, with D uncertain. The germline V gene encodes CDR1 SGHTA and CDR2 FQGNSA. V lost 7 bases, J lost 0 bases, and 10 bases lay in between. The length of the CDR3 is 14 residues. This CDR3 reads CASTRVSSGNTIYF. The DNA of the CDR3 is TGTGCCAGCACCCGGGTTAGCTCTGGAAACACCATATATTTT.

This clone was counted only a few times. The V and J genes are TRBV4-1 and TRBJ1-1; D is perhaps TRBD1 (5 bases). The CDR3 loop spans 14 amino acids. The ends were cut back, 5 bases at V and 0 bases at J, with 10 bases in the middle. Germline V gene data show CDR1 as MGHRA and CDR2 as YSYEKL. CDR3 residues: CASSFRAVNTEAFF. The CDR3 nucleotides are TGCGCCAGCAGCTTCAGGGCAGTGAACACTGAAGCTTTCTTT.

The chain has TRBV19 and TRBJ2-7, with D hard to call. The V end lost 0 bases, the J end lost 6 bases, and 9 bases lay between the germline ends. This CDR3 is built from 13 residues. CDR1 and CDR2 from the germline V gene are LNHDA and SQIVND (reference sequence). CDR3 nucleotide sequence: TGTGCCAGTAGTATAGAGGGTCGCGGCGAGCAGTACTTC. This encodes CASSIEGRGEQYF.

CDR3 sequence reads: CASSPAGDYNEQFF. The CDR3 nucleotides read TGTGCCAGCAGCCCAGCGGGTGACTACAATGAGCAGTTCTTC. The rearrangement joins TRBV7-3 to TRBJ2-1, with a possible D match to TRBD2 (6 bases). V was cut by 5 bases and J by 3 bases, with 11 bases left in between. Per germline, CDR1 SGHTA and CDR2 FQGTGA. The CDR3 sequence is 14 residues long.